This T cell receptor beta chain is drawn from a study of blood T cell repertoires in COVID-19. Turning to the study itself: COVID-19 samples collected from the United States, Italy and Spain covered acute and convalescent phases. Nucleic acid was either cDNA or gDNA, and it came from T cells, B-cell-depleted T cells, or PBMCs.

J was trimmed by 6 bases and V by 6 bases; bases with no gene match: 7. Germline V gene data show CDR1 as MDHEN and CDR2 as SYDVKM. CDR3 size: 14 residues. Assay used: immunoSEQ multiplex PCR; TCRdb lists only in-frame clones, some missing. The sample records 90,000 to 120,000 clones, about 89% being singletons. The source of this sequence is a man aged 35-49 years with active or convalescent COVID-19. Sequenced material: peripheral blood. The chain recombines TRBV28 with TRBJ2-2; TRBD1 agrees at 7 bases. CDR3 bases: TGTGCCAGCAGGGTTAAAACAGGGGCCGGGGAGCTGTTTTTT. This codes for CASRVKTGAGELFF.